This is a list of T cell receptor beta chains from one sample in a study of OX40 agonist ivuxolimab in advanced cancers. Profiled with immunoSEQ multiplex PCR; TCRdb holds only in-frame clones, not every one. The table records tens of thousands of clones, 80% to 90% of them present only once. The sequenced sample was CD4+ or CD8+ T cells sorted from blood, obtained in a trial of the OX40 agonist ivuxolimab. These receptors were taken from an adult with an advanced solid tumor such as melanoma, head and neck, liver or kidney cancer. CDR3s include the opening cysteine and the closing phenylalanine or tryptophan. A D gene is named only where the DNA matches it firmly. Part of the rows lack a size; the others show once, few, many or a class for expanded clones.

clone size: NA
J gene: TRBJ1-2
D gene: TRBD1
V gene: TRBV11-2
CDR3 protein: CASSRGTGTNYGYTF
CDR3 DNA: TGTGCCAGCAGCCGCGGGACAGGCACTAACTATGGCTACACCTTC

clone size: NA
J gene: TRBJ1-1
D gene: NA
V gene: TRBV7-3
CDR3 protein: CASSLQRNTEAFF
CDR3 DNA: TGTGCCAGCAGCTTACAAAGGAACACTGAAGCTTTCTTT

clone size: NA
J gene: TRBJ2-7
D gene: TRBD2
V gene: TRBV29-1
CDR3 protein: CSVEDELAGSYEQYF
CDR3 DNA: TGCAGCGTTGAAGACGAGCTAGCGGGGTCCTACGAGCAGTACTTC

clone size: NA
J gene: TRBJ2-7
D gene: NA
V gene: TRBV5-4
CDR3 protein: CASSFGRGDHEQYF
CDR3 DNA: TGTGCCAGCAGCTTTGGACGGGGTGACCACGAGCAGTACTTC

clone size: NA
J gene: TRBJ1-2
D gene: TRBD1
V gene: TRBV9
CDR3 protein: CASSPTGENGYTF
CDR3 DNA: TGTGCCAGCAGTCCTACAGGGGAGAATGGCTACACCTTC

clone size: few
J gene: TRBJ2-7
D gene: NA
V gene: TRBV16
CDR3 protein: CASSQSYEQYF
CDR3 DNA: TGTGCCAGCAGCCAATCCTACGAGCAGTACTTC

clone size: NA
J gene: TRBJ2-7
D gene: NA
V gene: TRBV9
CDR3 protein: CASSVEGNEQYF
CDR3 DNA: TGTGCCAGCAGCGTTGAGGGTAACGAGCAGTACTTC

clone size: NA
J gene: TRBJ1-3
D gene: TRBD1
V gene: TRBV4-3
CDR3 protein: CASSQGDRVPGNTIYF
CDR3 DNA: TGCGCCAGCAGCCAAGGGGACAGGGTGCCTGGAAACACCATATATTTT

clone size: NA
J gene: TRBJ1-2
D gene: NA
V gene: TRBV28
CDR3 protein: CASSFSGQDYGYTF
CDR3 DNA: TGTGCCAGCAGTTTCAGCGGTCAGGACTATGGCTACACCTTC

clone size: NA
J gene: TRBJ2-7
D gene: NA
V gene: TRBV19
CDR3 protein: CASTRGPPYEQYF
CDR3 DNA: TGTGCCAGTACTCGCGGGCCCCCCTACGAGCAGTACTTC

clone size: few
J gene: TRBJ1-4
D gene: NA
V gene: TRBV30
CDR3 protein: CAWSAHRRDEKLFF
CDR3 DNA: TGTGCCTGGAGTGCCCACAGGAGGGATGAAAAACTGTTTTTT

clone size: NA
J gene: TRBJ2-7
D gene: NA
V gene: TRBV12-2
CDR3 protein: CASRFELAGATYEQYF
CDR3 DNA: TGTGCAAGTCGCTTTGAACTAGCGGGGGCCACCTACGAGCAGTACTTC

clone size: NA
J gene: TRBJ2-1
D gene: TRBD2
V gene: TRBV29-1
CDR3 protein: CSVVLAGLNNEQFF
CDR3 DNA: TGCAGCGTTGTACTAGCGGGATTAAACAATGAGCAGTTCTTC

clone size: NA
J gene: TRBJ2-7
D gene: TRBD1
V gene: TRBV27
CDR3 protein: CASARDRGFNEQYF
CDR3 DNA: TGTGCCAGCGCGAGGGACAGGGGTTTCAACGAGCAGTACTTC

clone size: NA
J gene: TRBJ1-4
D gene: NA
V gene: TRBV7-2
CDR3 protein: CASSLVGTTNEKLFF
CDR3 DNA: TGTGCCAGCAGCTTAGTGGGAACAACTAATGAAAAACTGTTTTTT

clone size: NA
J gene: TRBJ2-2
D gene: NA
V gene: TRBV5-1
CDR3 protein: CASILGQGMAGELFF
CDR3 DNA: NA

clone size: NA
J gene: TRBJ2-5
D gene: NA
V gene: TRBV19
CDR3 protein: CASDSGARETQYF
CDR3 DNA: TGTGCCAGTGATTCGGGAGCGCGGGAGACCCAGTACTTC

clone size: NA
J gene: TRBJ2-3
D gene: NA
V gene: TRBV6-1
CDR3 protein: CASSEAEVLGSTDTQYF
CDR3 DNA: TGTGCCAGCAGTGAAGCCGAGGTCCTCGGGAGCACAGATACGCAGTATTTT

clone size: NA
J gene: TRBJ2-3
D gene: NA
V gene: TRBV6-6
CDR3 protein: CASSLLGGTDTQYF
CDR3 DNA: TGTGCCAGCAGTCTGCTCGGAGGCACAGATACGCAGTATTTT

clone size: NA
J gene: TRBJ2-3
D gene: TRBD2
V gene: TRBV28
CDR3 protein: CASTTGGISTDTQYF
CDR3 DNA: TGTGCCAGCACAACGGGAGGTATTAGCACAGATACGCAGTATTTT

clone size: NA
J gene: TRBJ2-5
D gene: NA
V gene: TRBV28
CDR3 protein: CASSGRPKETQYF
CDR3 DNA: TGTGCCAGCAGCGGACGCCCTAAAGAGACCCAGTACTTC

clone size: NA
J gene: TRBJ1-4
D gene: TRBD1
V gene: TRBV7-3
CDR3 protein: CASRPTGATNEKLFF
CDR3 DNA: TGTGCCAGCAGGCCCACAGGGGCAACTAATGAAAAACTGTTTTTT

clone size: NA
J gene: TRBJ2-7
D gene: NA
V gene: TRBV6-1
CDR3 protein: CASGAGWDEQYF
CDR3 DNA: TGTGCCAGCGGGGCGGGTTGGGACGAGCAGTACTTC

clone size: NA
J gene: TRBJ2-5
D gene: NA
V gene: TRBV2
CDR3 protein: CASRLSGVGETQYF
CDR3 DNA: TGTGCCAGCAGATTATCCGGGGTGGGAGAGACCCAGTACTTC

clone size: NA
J gene: TRBJ2-2
D gene: NA
V gene: TRBV6-1
CDR3 protein: CASSEQGRVVGELFF
CDR3 DNA: TGTGCCAGCAGTGAACAGGGGAGGGTTGTCGGGGAGCTGTTTTTT

clone size: NA
J gene: TRBJ2-2
D gene: NA
V gene: TRBV5-6
CDR3 protein: CASSFTTGELFF
CDR3 DNA: TGTGCCAGCAGCTTTACCACCGGGGAGCTGTTTTTT

clone size: NA
J gene: TRBJ2-3
D gene: NA
V gene: TRBV4-3
CDR3 protein: CASSQASGGGSTDTQYF
CDR3 DNA: TGCGCCAGCAGCCAAGCTTCAGGGGGGGGGAGCACAGATACGCAGTATTTT

clone size: NA
J gene: TRBJ2-2
D gene: NA
V gene: TRBV11-3
CDR3 protein: CASRMGAGGELFF
CDR3 DNA: TGTGCCAGCAGAATGGGGGCTGGCGGGGAGCTGTTTTTT

clone size: NA
J gene: TRBJ2-7
D gene: TRBD2
V gene: TRBV6-1
CDR3 protein: CASREERESPYEQYF
CDR3 DNA: TGTGCCAGCAGAGAGGAGCGGGAGAGTCCCTACGAGCAGTACTTC

clone size: few
J gene: TRBJ1-2
D gene: NA
V gene: TRBV29-1
CDR3 protein: CSTGQTNYGYTF
CDR3 DNA: TGCAGTACTGGGCAGACTAACTATGGCTACACCTTC

clone size: few
J gene: TRBJ1-4
D gene: NA
V gene: TRBV4-3
CDR3 protein: CASSQERQAINEKLFF
CDR3 DNA: TGCGCCAGCAGCCAAGAGCGACAGGCGATTAATGAAAAACTGTTTTTT

clone size: NA
J gene: TRBJ2-2
D gene: NA
V gene: TRBV7-8
CDR3 protein: CASSLMAANTGELFF
CDR3 DNA: TGTGCCAGCAGCTTAATGGCAGCGAACACCGGGGAGCTGTTTTTT